The 20 T cell receptor beta chains given below trace back to one sample, sequenced in a study of blood T cell repertoires in COVID-19. Generated by immunoSEQ multiplex PCR, the TCRdb table keeps only in-frame clones and is missing some. Among fewer than 300,000 clones listed, around 87% were seen once. The sequenced sample consisted of peripheral blood. These receptors were taken from a woman aged 50 to 60 with acute or convalescent COVID-19.

On this clone itself: Additional DNA sequences in this sample encode the identical CDR3. The chain joins TRBV12-3 or TRBV12-4 to TRBJ1-5, with unresolved D. Trimming took 5 bases from V and 8 from J, leaving 7 bases between them. CDR3 size: 11 residues. CDR3 sequence (DNA): TGTGCCAGCAGTCTCGGGGAGCCCCAGCATTTT. Protein product: CASSLGEPQHF.

CDR3 in amino acids: CASSQEARANSPLHF. The CDR3 DNA reads TGTGCCAGCAGCCAAGAAGCCAGGGCTAATTCACCCCTCCACTTT. The chain recombines TRBV4-2 with TRBJ1-6; a possible D gene is TRBD1 (5 bases). This CDR3 region has 15 residues. Trimming shortened V by 0 bases and J by 6 bases, and 9 bases separated the two germline ends. CDR1 is LGHNA and CDR2 is YNFKEQ in the germline V gene.

This chain uses TRBV9 with TRBJ1-1, with a weak D call TRBD1 (5 bases). The CDR3 extends over 14 amino acids. Germline V gives CDR1 SGDLS, CDR2 YYNGEE. The V end lost 2 bases, the J end lost 1 base, and 9 bases lay between the germline ends. The CDR3 sequence is CASSVGQENTEAFF. The CDR3 DNA reads TGTGCCAGCAGCGTGGGGCAGGAGAACACTGAAGCTTTCTTT.

V usage is TRBV7-3 and J usage is TRBJ2-5, with 9 bases that match TRBD1. The germline V gene encodes CDR1 SGHTA and CDR2 FQGTGA. The J segment lost 3 bases and the V segment lost 4 bases, leaving 0 bases of the junction unmatched. The length of the CDR3 is 13 residues. The CDR3 is CASSWDREETQYF. The DNA of the CDR3 is TGTGCCAGCAGCTGGGACAGGGAAGAGACCCAGTACTTC.

V gene TRBV2 combines with J gene TRBJ2-1, with 8 positions matching TRBD2. The CDR3 contains 14 residues. CDR1 SNHLY and CDR2 FYNNEI come from the germline V gene. V was clipped by 4 bases and J by 7 bases; unmatched bases: 6. For the CDR3, the DNA is TGTGCCAGCAGTGCGGTAGCTAGCGGGAATGAGCAGTTCTTC. This encodes CASSAVASGNEQFF.

The rearrangement links TRBV6-6 to TRBJ1-3; D uncertain. V was cut by 0 bases and J by 0 bases, with 3 bases left in between. Germline V gene data show CDR1 as MNHNY and CDR2 as SVGAGI (reference sequence). CDR3 length: 14 residues. In DNA form, the CDR3 reads TGTGCCAGCAGTTACTCGCGCTCTGGAAACACCATATATTTT. Translation gives CASSYSRSGNTIYF.

V usage is TRBV7-3 and J usage is TRBJ2-1, with D perhaps TRBD2 (6 bases). The V gene lost 3 bases and the J gene lost 4 bases, with 13 bases spanning the gap. Germline CDR1 reads SGHTA; CDR2 reads FQGTGA. The CDR3 totals 15 residues. The CDR3 DNA sequence: TGTGCCAGCAGCTTGGGGACTCTTAATTACAATGAGCAGTTCTTC. Protein sequence: CASSLGTLNYNEQFF.

The chain has TRBV30 and TRBJ1-5, with a weak D call TRBD1 (5 bases). The CDR3 runs to 13 residues. Trimming left V 7 bases short and J 0 bases short, with 10 bases between. In germline, CDR1 is GTSNPN, CDR2 SVGIG (reference sequence). Here the CDR3 reads CAFEGDSNQPQHF. CDR3 nucleotide sequence: TGTGCCTTCGAAGGGGATAGCAATCAGCCCCAGCATTTT.

The chain combines TRBV18 with TRBJ2-1; unclear D gene. This CDR3 region has 11 residues. Germline CDR1 KGHSH, CDR2 LQKENI. V lost 4 bases and J 8 bases, leaving 6 bases between the germline ends. The CDR3 spells CASSRRDEQFF. DNA of the CDR3: TGTGCCAGCTCACGACGGGATGAGCAGTTCTTC.

The chain joins TRBV4-1 to TRBJ2-7; 7 bases agree with TRBD2. There are 16 residues in the CDR3. The trim removed 0 bases at V and 0 bases at J, leaving 5 bases unmatched. CDR1 is MGHRA, CDR2 YSYEKL, per germline. CDR3 DNA: TGCGCCAGCAGCCAAGAAGCAGGGAGGGACTCCTACGAGCAGTACTTC. Encoded protein: CASSQEAGRDSYEQYF.

The chain employs TRBV5-1 and TRBJ2-3; 10 bases match TRBD2. The CDR3 covers 16 residues. The germline CDR1 and CDR2 sequences are SGHRS and YFSETQ. The J segment lost 6 bases and the V segment lost 4 bases, leaving 11 bases of the junction unmatched. The CDR3 region is CASSVRTSGEGDTQYF. The CDR3 nucleotides read TGCGCCAGCAGCGTCCGCACTAGCGGGGAGGGTGATACGCAGTATTTT.

This chain connects TRBV15 to TRBJ2-3, with TRBD2 matching over 15 bases. The CDR3 is 17 amino acids. Losses at the gene ends were 6 bases for V and 5 bases for J; bases not matched to a gene: 9. In germline, CDR1 is LNHNV, CDR2 YYDKDF (reference sequence). The CDR3: CATREPGLAGGIDTQYF. The CDR3 bases are TGTGCCACCAGAGAACCGGGACTAGCGGGAGGAATAGATACGCAGTATTTT.

The chain is built from TRBV7-9 and TRBJ2-3, with D perhaps TRBD2 (5 bases). V lost 0 bases to trimming and J lost 2 bases, with 9 bases between them. This CDR3 contains 15 residues. Germline V gives CDR1 SEHNR, CDR2 FQNEAQ (reference sequence). CDR3 in DNA: TGTGCCAGCAGCTTAGCGGGAGCGGTCACAGATACGCAGTATTTT. It translates to CASSLAGAVTDTQYF.

The CDR3 DNA follows: TGTGCCAGCTCACAAGGGACAGGGAACGAAAAACTGTTTTTT. It is translated as CASSQGTGNEKLFF. This sequence joins TRBV18 and TRBJ1-4, with 9 bases fitting TRBD1. The CDR3 covers 14 residues. V was clipped by 4 bases and J by 8 bases; unmatched bases: 5. The germline gives CDR1 KGHSH, CDR2 LQKENI.

The chain uses TRBV29-1 and TRBJ2-1, with 8 bases fitting TRBD1. V shed 7 bases and J 5 bases; nucleotides not matched to a gene: 13. The CDR3 consists of 15 residues. CDR1 is SQVTM and CDR2 is ANQGSEA in the germline V gene. CDR3 region: CSAERPGQVDNEQFF. For the CDR3, the DNA is TGCAGCGCCGAGAGACCGGGACAGGTGGACAATGAGCAGTTCTTC.

The chain links TRBV10-3 to TRBJ1-5; D possibly corresponds to TRBD1 (5 bases). The germline V and J ends were trimmed by 2 bases and 4 bases, with 9 bases remaining between them. The CDR3 covers 14 residues. Looked up from germline, CDR1 is ENHRY and CDR2 is SYGVKD. The DNA for the CDR3 is TGTGCCATCAGTGAGAAGGAGGGGAATCAGCCCCAGCATTTT. It specifies CAISEKEGNQPQHF.

The rearrangement links TRBV6-4 to TRBJ2-3; TRBD1 might be the D (5 bases). The CDR3 is 13 residues long. CDR1 and CDR2 (germline): MRHNA, SNTAGT. V lost 4 bases and J 2 bases, leaving 7 bases between the germline ends. As DNA, the CDR3 is TGTGCCAGCAGTGCACAGGCCACAGATACGCAGTATTTT. The encoded protein is CASSAQATDTQYF.

J is TRBJ2-7 and V is TRBV29-1; D is perhaps TRBD2 (6 bases). Trimming shortened V by 4 bases and J by 3 bases, and 10 bases separated the two germline ends. This CDR3 is 12 amino acids long. The V gene's germline CDR1 is SQVTM and CDR2 ANQGSEA. The CDR3 coding sequence is TGCAGCGTTGTGCTGGGGGGCTACGAGCAGTACTTC. As protein: CSVVLGGYEQYF.

The chain recombines TRBV19 with TRBJ2-7, with 8 bases lining up with TRBD1. Germline V lookup: CDR1 LNHDA, CDR2 SQIVND (reference sequence). V dropped 8 bases and J dropped 3; count of bases not matched to a gene: 9. This CDR3 has 14 residues. DNA for the CDR3: TGTGCCAGTGCCAGGACAGGGTTAGGCTACGAGCAGTACTTC. This translates into CASARTGLGYEQYF. Based on the CDR3 plus reference TRBV19 and TRBJ2-7, the full variable domain is DGGITQSPKYLFRKEGQNVTLSCEQNLNHDAMYWYRQDPGQGLRLIYYSQIVNDFQKGDIAEGYSVSREKKESFPLTVTSAQKNPTAFYLCASARTGLGYEQYFGPGTRLTVT.

This clone has only a few counts. This CDR3 is also generated by other DNA sequences in the sample. V and J are TRBV6-5 and TRBJ2-7; TRBD2 agrees at 13 bases. The CDR3 totals 14 residues. Trimming at V came to 6 bases and at J to 4 bases, leaving 3 bases not matched to a gene. Germline V gives CDR1 MNHEY, CDR2 SVGAGI. The CDR3 DNA is TGTGCCAGCAGGAGGACTAGCGGGAGTTACGAGCAGTACTTC. This encodes CASRRTSGSYEQYF.